These 8 T cell receptor beta chains share one sample of origin, sequenced in a study of neoadjuvant anti-PD-1 for oral cavity cancer. Time point defined: after neoadjuvant nivolumab, at surgical resection. Libraries were prepared by immunoSEQ multiplex PCR; TCRdb keeps only in-frame clonotypes and omits some of them. The sample has about 14,000 clones; about two thirds are singletons. This specimen was PBMCs, taken after nivolumab (anti-PD-1) treatment. The receptor set was obtained from a person between 35 and 79 years old with oral cavity squamous cell carcinoma.

This chain uses TRBV5-6 with TRBJ1-5; no firm D call. Trimming removed 1 base at V and 3 bases at J, with 8 bases between. Germline CDR1 is SGHDT and CDR2 is YYEEEE. The CDR3 covers 14 residues. The CDR3 protein is CASSLLRINQPQHF. The CDR3 nucleotides are TGTGCCAGCAGCTTGTTACGGATCAATCAGCCCCAGCATTTT.

The V gene is TRBV12-5, the J gene TRBJ1-2; 7 bases align to TRBD1. Germline trimming cut 4 bases from V and 2 bases from J; bases unmatched to any gene: 4. The CDR3 is 14 amino acids. CDR1 LGHNT and CDR2 FRNRAP come from the germline V gene. CDR3 coding DNA: TGTGCTAGTGGTTGGGGACAGCGGAACTATGGCTACACCTTC. Translated, it gives CASGWGQRNYGYTF. Full variable domain (remainder filled in from reference TRBV12-5 and TRBJ1-2): DARVTQTPRHKVTEMGQEVTMRCQPILGHNTVFWYRQTMMQGLELLAYFRNRAPLDDSGMPKDRFSAEMPDATLATLKIQPSEPRDSAVYFCASGWGQRNYGYTFGSGTRLTVV.

This clone was observed a single time. CDR3 sequence: CASSLPGQGLFTEAFF. The CDR3 bases are TGTGCCAGCAGCTTACCGGGCCAGGGGTTATTCACTGAAGCTTTCTTT. The chain recombines TRBV5-6 with TRBJ1-1; a weak D match, TRBD1 (6 bases). V was shortened by 2 bases and J by 4 bases, with 18 bases between the two germline ends. The germline V gene has CDR1 SGHDT and CDR2 YYEEEE. The CDR3 is 16 amino acids. The full variable domain, in which reference TRBV5-6 and TRBJ1-1 provide the parts outside the CDR3, is DAGVTQSPTHLIKTRGQQVTLRCSPKSGHDTVSWYQQALGQGPQFIFQYYEEEERQRGNFPDRFSGHQFPNYSSELNVNALLLGDSALYLCASSLPGQGLFTEAFFGQGTRLTVV.

The genes are TRBV5-1 and TRBJ2-5, with unresolved D. Germline lookup yields CDR1 SGHRS and CDR2 YFSETQ. There are 13 residues in the CDR3. Trimming took 5 bases from V and 4 from J, leaving 12 bases between them. CDR3 amino acids: CASRWNEAETQYF. DNA of the CDR3: TGCGCCAGCAGGTGGAACGAGGCAGAGACCCAGTACTTC. Combining the CDR3 with reference TRBV5-1 and TRBJ2-5 gives the whole variable domain KAGVTQTPRYLIKTRGQQVTLSCSPISGHRSVSWYQQTPGQGLQFLFEYFSETQRNKGNFPGRFSGRQFSNSRSEMNVSTLELGDSALYLCASRWNEAETQYFGPGTRLLVL.

This chain uses TRBV19 with TRBJ2-1; D possibly corresponds to TRBD2 (5 bases). The CDR3 is made up of 14 amino acids. V shed 0 bases and J shed 6 bases, with 9 bases lying between them. CDR1 and CDR2 (germline): LNHDA, SQIVND (reference sequence). The CDR3 bases are TGTGCCAGTAGTATAGATGAGGAGGTCAATGAGCAGTTCTTC. It translates to CASSIDEEVNEQFF.

CDR3 in amino acids: CASSSGTGYYEQYF. CDR3 nucleotide sequence: TGTGCCAGCAGTTCCGGGACGGGGTACTACGAGCAGTACTTC. This rearrangement joins TRBV27 to TRBJ2-7; D is tentatively TRBD1 or TRBD2 (5 bases each). The CDR3 covers 14 residues. Deletions cut 4 bases from V and 3 bases from J, with 13 bases between. In germline, CDR1 is MNHEY, CDR2 SMNVEV (reference sequence).

The gene calls are TRBV7-2 and TRBJ2-7; D not resolved. This CDR3 comprises 14 residues. The V and J ends lost 5 bases and 2 bases respectively, with 13 bases between them. Germline loops: CDR1 SGHTA, CDR2 FQGNSA. CDR3 loop: CASSTPTGPYEQYF. The CDR3 nucleotides are TGTGCCAGCAGCACCCCTACCGGTCCCTACGAGCAGTACTTC.

The rearrangement uses TRBV5-5 and TRBJ1-2, with D maybe TRBD1 (6 bases). The CDR3 runs 13 residues. Trimming shortened V by 4 bases and J by 12 bases, and 19 bases separated the two germline ends. Germline CDR1 SGHKS, CDR2 YYEKEE (reference sequence). The CDR3 DNA reads TGTGCCAGCAGCACCGACAGGAATAGGGACCACACCTTC. Translating gives CASSTDRNRDHTF.